This T cell receptor beta chain came from a study of a mutant IDH1 vaccine in newly diagnosed glioma. Study-level background: The treated population exhibited a male proportion of roughly 60%, a female proportion of around 40%, and a mean age of around 40 years. Findings of the study overall: In around 93% of patients, immune responses induced by the vaccine occurred. Pseudoprogression showed no apparent link to changes in top peripheral T cell clonotypes.

The CDR3 sequence is 16 residues long. Germline loops: CDR1 MNHEY, CDR2 SVGAGI. V lost 2 bases, J lost 4 bases, and 6 bases stayed unmatched. Time point of the sample: baseline, week 1 (first vaccination visit). Specified treatment: pre-vaccination baseline after standard-of-care therapy. Tumors from donors were new WHO grade 3 or 4 IDH1-mutant astrocytomas with ATRX loss. Repertoires were generated with immunoSEQ multiplex PCR, while TCRdb's copy carries only in-frame clones and drops some. The sample carries tens of thousands of clones, about 92% recorded once. With respect to this clone: The antigen remains unidentified.

This chain links TRBV6-5 with TRBJ2-2, with TRBD2 matching over 8 bases. Specimen: PBMCs, collected from a glioma patient treated with radiotherapy, temozolomide or both. This sequence originates from a man aged 40-49 years with glioma. The CDR3, as DNA: TGTGCCAGCAGTTACGGTAGCGGGGACTCCACCGGGGAGCTGTTTTTT. Translating it yields CASSYGSGDSTGELFF.